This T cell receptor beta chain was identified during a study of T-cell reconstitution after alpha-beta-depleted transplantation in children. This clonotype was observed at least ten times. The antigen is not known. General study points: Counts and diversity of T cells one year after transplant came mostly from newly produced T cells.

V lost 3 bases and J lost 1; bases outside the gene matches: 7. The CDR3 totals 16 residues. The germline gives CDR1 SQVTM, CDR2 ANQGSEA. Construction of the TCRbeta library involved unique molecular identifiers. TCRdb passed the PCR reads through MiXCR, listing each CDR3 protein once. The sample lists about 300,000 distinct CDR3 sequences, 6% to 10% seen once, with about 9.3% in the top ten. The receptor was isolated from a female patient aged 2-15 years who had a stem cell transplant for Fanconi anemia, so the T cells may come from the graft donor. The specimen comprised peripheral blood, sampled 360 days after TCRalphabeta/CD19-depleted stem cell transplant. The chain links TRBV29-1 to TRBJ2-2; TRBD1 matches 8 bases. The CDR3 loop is CSVEGGQGQNTGELFF. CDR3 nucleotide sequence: TGCAGCGTTGAGGGCGGACAGGGACAGAACACCGGGGAGCTGTTTTTT.